The clone carrying this TCR beta chain was recorded many times. MiXCR, applied by TCRdb to the 5' RACE reads, yields one record per CDR3 protein. The sample records about 400,000 distinct CDR3 sequences, roughly 26% being singletons. The sample originates from a study of T-cell memory formation after mild COVID-19. Trimming cost V 4 bases and J 4 bases, with 16 bases left between them. CDR1 and CDR2 (germline): SQVTM, ANQGSEA. The CDR3 contains 14 residues. The sample comprised PBMCs or a T cell subset sorted from them (not recorded which). The origin of this receptor is an adult woman who had mild COVID-19 (a few samples of this study predate the infection). Cell type and time point are not known. This chain connects TRBV29-1 to TRBJ1-2; TRBD1 is a possible D gene (6 bases). The CDR3 sequence: CSVGHNRDGYGYTF. CDR3 DNA sequence: TGCAGCGTTGGACACAACAGGGACGGCTATGGCTACACCTTC.